This T cell receptor beta chain was identified in a study of blood T cell repertoires in COVID-19. The wider study: Samples came from the United States, Italy and Spain, spanning acute and convalescent COVID-19. Sources were T cells, B-cell-depleted T cells, or PBMCs; the material itself was cDNA or gDNA.

This CDR3 is 13 amino acids long. CDR1 is SQVTM, CDR2 ANQGSEA, per germline. The junction had 4 bases not matched to a gene; V was cut back by 6 bases and J by 0 bases. Per the study methods: Estimates of nucleated cell counts were drawn from the amplification of reference gene primers. The table came from immunoSEQ multiplex PCR; TCRdb's copy has only in-frame clones and leaves some out. V, J and clone size are those of that table, while D and trimming were read from the DNA. This table has about 280,000 clones, around 85% appearing once. Source material: peripheral blood. This receptor was taken from a woman younger than 45 who had recovered from COVID-19. V and J are TRBV29-1 and TRBJ1-1; 7 bases fit TRBD1. The CDR3 nucleotides are TGCAGCGTGAGGGGGCCGATGAACACTGAAGCTTTCTTT. This codes for CSVRGPMNTEAFF.